The 13 T cell receptor beta chains reported below all come from one sample, sequenced in a study of cytomegalovirus exposure and HLA in healthy donors. Assay used: immunoSEQ multiplex PCR; TCRdb lists only in-frame clones, some missing. Here the sample spans 90,000 to 110,000 clones, 85% to 90% being singletons. The sample was PBMCs. The receptors originated from a woman aged 18-30 years in good health and CMV-seronegative.

The chain combines TRBV30 with TRBJ2-7, with 10 positions matching TRBD1. The CDR3 sequence is 14 residues long. Losses at the gene ends were 5 bases for V and 7 bases for J; bases not matched to a gene: 11. The V gene's germline CDR1 is GTSNPN and CDR2 SVGIG (reference sequence). CDR3 in amino acids: CAWCEGQGFSEQYF. CDR3 DNA sequence: TGTGCCTGGTGCGAGGGACAGGGGTTCAGTGAGCAGTACTTC.

The V gene is TRBV11-2, the J gene TRBJ1-3; D is possibly TRBD1 (5 bases). Looked up from germline, CDR1 is SGHAT and CDR2 is FQNNGV. V lost 2 bases to trimming and J lost 1 base, with 9 bases between them. The length of the CDR3 is 15 residues. CDR3 protein: CASSLSRVSGNTIYF. CDR3 DNA: TGTGCCAGCAGCTTATCCAGGGTATCTGGAAACACCATATATTTT.

The chain couples TRBV6-5 to TRBJ2-1, with 8 bases fitting TRBD2. Germline CDR1 and CDR2: MNHEY and SVGAGI. V lost 4 bases and J lost 5; bases outside the gene matches: 10. CDR3 length: 16 residues. The CDR3 region is CASSLPPGLGNNEQFF. In DNA, the CDR3 is TGTGCCAGCAGTTTGCCACCGGGACTAGGAAACAATGAGCAGTTCTTC.

The chain links TRBV4-3 to TRBJ2-7, with D possibly TRBD2 on 5 matching bases. CDR1 LGHNA and CDR2 YSLEER come from the germline V gene. The CDR3 length is 16 residues. The V end lost 0 bases, the J end lost 0 bases, and 12 bases lay between the germline ends. CDR3 DNA sequence: TGCGCCAGCAGCCAAGACCCACAAGGGAGCTCCTACGAGCAGTACTTC. Residues: CASSQDPQGSSYEQYF.

The chain is built from TRBV11-2 and TRBJ1-2, with unresolved D. CDR3 length: 15 amino acids. Germline values: CDR1 SGHAT, CDR2 FQNNGV. Trimming took 4 bases from V and 3 from J, leaving 15 bases between them. The CDR3 DNA is TGTGCCAGCAGCTATTCGACGGGAGGTCACTATGGCTACACCTTC. This encodes CASSYSTGGHYGYTF.

This clone was observed a single time. The V call is TRBV5-4, the J call TRBJ1-1, with TRBD1 identical over 9 bases. Trimming removed 4 bases from V and 4 bases from J; junction bases left unmatched: 5. Germline lookup yields CDR1 SGHNT and CDR2 YYREEE (reference sequence). This CDR3 region has 14 residues. CDR3 in amino acids: CASSVPTGGTEAFF. In nucleotides, the CDR3 is TGTGCCAGCAGCGTACCGACAGGGGGCACTGAAGCTTTCTTT.

V usage is TRBV7-6 and J usage is TRBJ2-7, with TRBD2 as a possible D gene (6 bases). Between the trimmed V and J ends, which lost 2 bases and 2 bases, there was a span of 7 bases. Germline assignment: CDR1 SGHVS and CDR2 FNYEAQ. The CDR3 totals 13 residues. The CDR3 protein is CASSLRTTYEQYF. CDR3 in DNA: TGTGCCAGCAGCTTAAGGACTACCTACGAGCAGTACTTC.

The chain links TRBV19 to TRBJ1-5; D possibly corresponds to TRBD1 (5 bases). CDR1 and CDR2 from the germline V gene are LNHDA and SQIVND (reference sequence). The germline V and J ends were trimmed by 1 base and 5 bases, with 9 bases remaining between them. CDR3 length: 14 amino acids. The CDR3 DNA sequence: TGTGCCAGTAGTATAGGGGGCAGACATCAGCCCCAGCATTTT. Translation gives CASSIGGRHQPQHF.

Only one count was recorded for this clone. This sequence joins TRBV11-2 and TRBJ2-3, with 7 bases aligning to TRBD1. The CDR3 is 16 amino acids. CDR1 and CDR2 (germline): SGHAT, FQNNGV. The ends lost 7 bases at V and 4 bases at J; junction bases unmatched: 14. CDR3 region: CASTTPPGGSADTQYF. CDR3 DNA sequence: TGTGCCAGCACCACTCCCCCAGGGGGTAGTGCAGATACGCAGTATTTT.

The CDR3 loop is CASSPRQLNTEAFF. The CDR3, as DNA: TGTGCCAGCTCACCTCGACAGCTGAACACTGAAGCTTTCTTT. The J gene is TRBJ1-1, the V gene TRBV18; perhaps TRBD1 as D (5 bases). Trimming pared 3 bases from V and 0 bases from J, leaving 8 bases between. CDR1 is KGHSH and CDR2 is LQKENI in the germline V gene. The CDR3 sequence is 14 residues long. The full variable domain, with the rest looked up from reference TRBV18 and TRBJ1-1, is NAGVMQNPRHLVRRRGQEARLRCSPMKGHSHVYWYRQLPEEGLKFMVYLQKENIIDESGMPKERFSAEFPKEGPSILRIQQVVRGDSAAYFCASSPRQLNTEAFFGQGTRLTVV.

The chain carries TRBV5-4 and TRBJ2-7; D is undetermined. The germline gives CDR1 SGHNT, CDR2 YYREEE (reference sequence). V lost 0 bases and J 9 bases, leaving 10 bases between the germline ends. There are 12 residues in the CDR3. DNA of the CDR3: TGTGCCAGCAGCTTGGGTCAGGTTGGGCAGTACTTC. Its translation: CASSLGQVGQYF.

V gene TRBV9 combines with J gene TRBJ2-5, with 8 bases aligning to TRBD1. This CDR3 has 16 amino acids. Per germline, CDR1 SGDLS and CDR2 YYNGEE. Losses at the gene ends were 0 bases for V and 4 bases for J; bases not matched to a gene: 8. CDR3 nucleotides: TGTGCCAGCAGCGTAGCTCGGCAGGGGGCACGAGAGACCCAGTACTTC. Its protein is CASSVARQGARETQYF.

The V call is TRBV29-1, the J call TRBJ2-1, with 9 bases fitting TRBD2. Losses at the gene ends were 5 bases for V and 0 bases for J; bases not matched to a gene: 8. Germline-derived CDR1 and CDR2 are SQVTM and ANQGSEA. The CDR3 runs 16 residues. CDR3 nucleotide sequence: TGCAGCGTTTCAGTTTCAGCGGGGGGCTCCTACAATGAGCAGTTCTTC. Its protein product is CSVSVSAGGSYNEQFF.